This TCR beta chain came from a study of beta chain features in type 1 diabetes. General study points: Moderate yet significant TCRB CDR3 shortening was seen in Type 1 diabetes patients in all four CD4+ subsets.

This clone has only a few counts. The antigen is not known. The investigators reverse transcribed all of the isolated RNA, so they sequenced expressed TCRB transcripts. Sequencing used immunoSEQ multiplex PCR; TCRdb keeps in-frame clones, though not all of them. The sample includes 100,000 to 150,000 clones, 16% seen only once; the top ten take 2.3%. The sample comprised central memory CD4+ T cells from blood. The receptor's source is a man aged 30 to 45 with type 1 diabetes.

The CDR3 DNA reads TGTGCCAGCAGCCACGGACAGGGGTATGGCTACACCTTC. Translation gives CASSHGQGYGYTF. The chain couples TRBV7-9 to TRBJ1-2; 9 bases fit TRBD1. The length of the CDR3 is 13 residues. Germline-derived CDR1 and CDR2 are SEHNR and FQNEAQ (reference sequence). The V and J ends lost 5 bases and 5 bases, in that order; junction bases with no gene match: 3.